One and the same sample provided the 21 T cell receptor beta chains below, sequenced in a study of shared clonotypes between healthy human individuals (TCRdb year 2020). Libraries were constructed by the immunoSEQ multiplex PCR assay. This immuneACCESS table, as held by TCRdb, lists in-frame sequences with V and J called but not all clones. Of the missing ones, under half trace to an unresolved V gene in checked studies; the others have no known cause. In this sample the table shows about 470,000 clones, roughly 80% of which occur a single time. Jointly, the top ten make up roughly 13% of the sample. Material: PBMCs. The receptors come from a woman between 40 and 55 years old in good health. Some clones in this sample may be carry-over from other donors' samples.

Remarks on this clone: The same CDR3 is also encoded by other DNA sequences in this sample. Written as DNA, the CDR3 is TGTGCCAGCAGCCTATCACTAGCGGGCTCCTACAATGAGCAGTTCTTC. Its translation: CASSLSLAGSYNEQFF. The genes are TRBV7-9 and TRBJ2-1, with 9 nucleotides matching TRBD2. V lost 5 bases to trimming and J lost 0 bases; unmatched junction nucleotides: 5. CDR3 length: 16 amino acids. Germline CDR1 reads SEHNR; CDR2 reads FQNEAQ (reference sequence).

The rearrangement uses TRBV5-1 and TRBJ2-3, with TRBD2 identical over 14 bases. J was trimmed by 6 bases and V by 5 bases; bases with no gene match: 5. The CDR3 runs 15 residues. Germline CDR1 and CDR2: SGHRS and YFSETQ. CDR3 residues: CASRSTSGRVDTQYF. The CDR3 DNA sequence: TGCGCCAGCAGGTCGACTAGCGGGAGGGTGGATACGCAGTATTTT.

The V and J genes are TRBV20-1 and TRBJ2-7; D is unclear. CDR3 size: 10 residues. Germline CDR1 reads DFQATT; CDR2 reads SNEGSKA (reference sequence). V was cut by 5 bases and J by 0 bases, with 2 bases left in between. The CDR3 here is CSAPSYEQYF. DNA for the CDR3: TGCAGTGCTCCCTCCTACGAGCAGTACTTC.

This clone showed up just once. The gene calls are TRBV18 and TRBJ1-2; maybe TRBD1 (6 bases). This CDR3 contains 13 residues. The V end was cut by 1 base, the J end by 8 bases, with 11 bases between. Germline V gene sequence: CDR1 KGHSH, CDR2 LQKENI. CDR3 region: CASSPLAGEGYTF. The CDR3 DNA follows: TGTGCCAGCTCACCACTGGCAGGGGAAGGCTACACCTTC.

The chain uses TRBV30 and TRBJ2-2, with D maybe TRBD1 (5 bases). This CDR3 region has 14 residues. The V and J ends lost 2 bases and 4 bases respectively, with 11 bases between them. Germline lookup yields CDR1 GTSNPN and CDR2 SVGIG (reference sequence). The CDR3 loop is CAWSRGRATGELFF. The DNA of the CDR3 is TGTGCCTGGAGTCGAGGCAGGGCCACCGGGGAGCTGTTTTTT.

This chain links TRBV5-6 with TRBJ1-3; D gene ambiguous. Looked up from germline, CDR1 is SGHDT and CDR2 is YYEEEE. The CDR3 is 12 amino acids. V was cut by 4 bases and J by 4 bases, with 6 bases left in between. The CDR3 spells CASSPGGNTIYF. The CDR3 DNA reads TGTGCCAGCAGCCCCGGGGGAAACACCATATATTTT.

The chain employs TRBV5-1 and TRBJ2-1, with D possibly matching TRBD2 (5 bases). Trimming pared 0 bases from V and 0 bases from J, leaving 10 bases between. Germline loops: CDR1 SGHRS, CDR2 YFSETQ. The CDR3 length is 16 residues. The CDR3 nucleotides are TGCGCCAGCAGCTTGGGACCCGCGGGCTCCTACAATGAGCAGTTCTTC. It translates to CASSLGPAGSYNEQFF. Supplemented by reference TRBV5-1 and TRBJ2-1, the full variable domain reads KAGVTQTPRYLIKTRGQQVTLSCSPISGHRSVSWYQQTPGQGLQFLFEYFSETQRNKGNFPGRFSGRQFSNSRSEMNVSTLELGDSALYLCASSLGPAGSYNEQFFGPGTRLTVL.

V and J are TRBV28 and TRBJ1-5; the D gene is possibly TRBD1 (6 bases). Germline CDR1 reads MDHEN; CDR2 reads SYDVKM. The ends were cut back, 3 bases at V and 0 bases at J, with 9 bases in the middle. There are 15 residues in the CDR3. The CDR3 DNA follows: TGTGCCAGCAGTTTCGGGGGCTCTAGCAATCAGCCCCAGCATTTT. The encoded protein is CASSFGGSSNQPQHF.

J is TRBJ1-1 and V is TRBV7-8, with a weak D call TRBD1 (5 bases). The V and J ends lost 1 base and 7 bases respectively, with 10 bases between them. The CDR3 totals 13 residues. Germline values: CDR1 SGHVS, CDR2 FQNEAQ. The CDR3 protein is CASSLVPGVEAFF. In nucleotides, the CDR3 is TGTGCCAGCAGCTTAGTGCCGGGGGTTGAAGCTTTCTTT.

The chain joins TRBV4-1 to TRBJ1-4; D unresolved. CDR1 and CDR2 (germline): MGHRA, YSYEKL. V was shortened by 3 bases and J by 8 bases, with 16 bases between the two germline ends. This CDR3 has 15 amino acids. CDR3 protein: CASSQAQGLREKLFF. The CDR3 coding sequence is TGCGCCAGCAGCCAGGCCCAAGGGTTACGGGAAAAACTGTTTTTT.

The J gene is TRBJ1-2, the V gene TRBV18; TRBD1 matches at 11 bases. Germline V gene data show CDR1 as KGHSH and CDR2 as LQKENI. The V gene end was trimmed by 3 bases and the J gene end by 6 bases; junction bases not matched to a gene: 6. This CDR3 region has 15 residues. Here the CDR3 reads CASSPGTGGTDGYTF. The CDR3 DNA follows: TGTGCCAGCTCACCGGGGACAGGGGGAACGGATGGCTACACCTTC.

The chain joins TRBV10-3 to TRBJ2-7; 7 nucleotides agree with TRBD1. This CDR3 contains 12 residues. The V segment lost 10 bases and the J segment 5 bases; nucleotides outside the gene matches: 8. Germline CDR1 and CDR2: ENHRY and SYGVKD. The CDR3 bases are TGTGCCACAAACAGGGGTGGCGACGAGCAGTACTTC. It specifies CATNRGGDEQYF.

V gene TRBV28 combines with J gene TRBJ1-1; D is unclear. The CDR3 covers 18 residues. Germline lookup yields CDR1 MDHEN and CDR2 SYDVKM. Trimming cost V 5 bases and J 0 bases, with 22 bases left between them. CDR3 amino acids: CASSPPWVTGYMNTEAFF. The DNA of the CDR3 is TGTGCCAGCAGTCCCCCGTGGGTCACGGGGTACATGAACACTGAAGCTTTCTTT.

The CDR3 loop reads CASSEVWVENEQFF. CDR3 nucleotide sequence: TGTGCCAGCAGTGAAGTGTGGGTGGAAAATGAGCAGTTCTTC. This chain joins TRBV2 and TRBJ2-1; no definite D call. The germline gives CDR1 SNHLY, CDR2 FYNNEI. There are 14 residues in the CDR3. V was shortened by 1 base and J by 7 bases, with 11 bases between the two germline ends.

V usage is TRBV7-9 and J usage is TRBJ2-7; tentatively, D is TRBD2 (5 bases). Trimming pared 5 bases from V and 6 bases from J, leaving 17 bases between. CDR1 and CDR2 (germline): SEHNR, FQNEAQ (reference sequence). The CDR3 extends over 14 amino acids. CDR3 amino acids: CASSPGEFASEQYF. The CDR3 DNA follows: TGTGCCAGCAGCCCCGGGGAGTTTGCCTCCGAGCAGTACTTC.

V usage is TRBV7-8 and J usage is TRBJ2-7; 8 nucleotides align to TRBD2. Germline loops: CDR1 SGHVS, CDR2 FQNEAQ. The V segment lost 1 base and the J segment 4 bases; nucleotides outside the gene matches: 9. CDR3 length: 16 amino acids. This CDR3 is CASSLEAGGPTYEQYF. The CDR3 DNA reads TGTGCCAGCAGCTTAGAGGCGGGAGGCCCAACTTACGAGCAGTACTTC.

Written as DNA, the CDR3 is TGTGCCATCAGTGATTGGTCAGGAGGGACTGGAAACACCATATATTTT. It is translated as CAISDWSGGTGNTIYF. J is TRBJ1-3 and V is TRBV10-3; no definite D call. The V gene lost 3 bases and the J gene lost 2 bases, with 14 bases spanning the gap. The CDR3 is 16 amino acids. Per germline, CDR1 ENHRY and CDR2 SYGVKD.

The V gene is TRBV15, the J gene TRBJ2-1, with D perhaps matching TRBD2 (5 bases). The germline V gene encodes CDR1 LNHNV and CDR2 YYDKDF (reference sequence). V dropped 1 base and J dropped 4 bases, with 14 bases sitting between them. The CDR3 is made up of 16 amino acids. The CDR3 DNA reads TGTGCCACCAGCAGAGGCGGTTCTGGCGGGTACAATGAGCAGTTCTTC. It yields the protein CATSRGGSGGYNEQFF.

J is TRBJ2-7 and V is TRBV7-2, with TRBD1 matching 7 bases. The CDR3 is 15 residues long. Looked up from germline, CDR1 is SGHTA and CDR2 is FQGNSA. With 5 bases clipped from V and 2 bases from J, the junction kept 9 bases outside the gene matches. The CDR3 region has the DNA TGTGCCAGCAGCGTCAGACAGGGTCTTGCCTACGAGCAGTACTTC. Translated, it gives CASSVRQGLAYEQYF.

The rearrangement links TRBV19 to TRBJ1-1; 9 bases are a match to TRBD1. The junction had 7 bases not matched to a gene; V was cut back by 8 bases and J by 6 bases. Germline V CDR1 and CDR2: LNHDA, SQIVND (reference sequence). The CDR3 has 13 amino acids. The CDR3 nucleotides are TGTGCCAGTGTTAACAGGGGGCAGGCTGAAGCTTTCTTT. It translates to CASVNRGQAEAFF.

The chain recombines TRBV4-2 with TRBJ2-3, with 13 bases identical to TRBD2. V gave up 0 bases and J gave up 4 bases; unmatched junction bases: 22. The CDR3 covers 23 residues. Germline assignment: CDR1 LGHNA and CDR2 YNFKEQ. The CDR3 DNA reads TGTGCCAGCAGCCAAGATCCCGGCACTACTAGCGGGAGGGCCGAGATTTTCGCAGATACGCAGTATTTT. Encoded protein: CASSQDPGTTSGRAEIFADTQYF.